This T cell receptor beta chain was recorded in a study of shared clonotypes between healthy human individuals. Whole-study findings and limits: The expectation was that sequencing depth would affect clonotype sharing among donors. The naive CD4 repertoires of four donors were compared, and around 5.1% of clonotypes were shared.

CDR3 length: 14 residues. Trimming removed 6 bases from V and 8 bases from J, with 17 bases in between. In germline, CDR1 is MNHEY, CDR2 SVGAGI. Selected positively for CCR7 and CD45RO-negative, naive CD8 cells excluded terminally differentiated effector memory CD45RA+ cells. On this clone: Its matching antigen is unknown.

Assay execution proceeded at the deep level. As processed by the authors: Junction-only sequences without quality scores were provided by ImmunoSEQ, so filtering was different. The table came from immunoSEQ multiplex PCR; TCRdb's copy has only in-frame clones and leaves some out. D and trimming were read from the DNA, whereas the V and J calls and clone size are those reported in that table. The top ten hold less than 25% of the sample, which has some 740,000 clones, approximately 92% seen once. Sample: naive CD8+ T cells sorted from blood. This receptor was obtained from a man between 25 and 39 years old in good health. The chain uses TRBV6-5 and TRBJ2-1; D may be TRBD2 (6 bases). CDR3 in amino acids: CASSGLSALYEQFF. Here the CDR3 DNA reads TGTGCCAGCAGCGGACTAAGCGCCTTGTATGAGCAGTTCTTC.